This passage covers 10 T cell receptor beta chains from one sample sequenced in a study of T cells after somatic rescue of genetic block. Assay: immunoSEQ multiplex PCR; the TCRdb copy retains only in-frame clones and omits some. The table lists approximately 78,000 clones, approximately 91% of them singletons. The specimen was peripheral blood mononuclear cells (PBMCs). Source of these receptors: a man under 40.

The rearrangement uses TRBV18 and TRBJ2-7; D tentatively fits TRBD1 or TRBD2 (6 bases each). Germline-derived CDR1 and CDR2 are KGHSH and LQKENI. V lost 5 bases and J 7 bases, leaving 12 bases between the germline ends. CDR3 length: 12 residues. CDR3 protein: CASSAGGGEQYF. CDR3 sequence (DNA): TGTGCCAGCTCAGCAGGAGGGGGAGAGCAGTACTTC.

The rearrangement joins TRBV19 to TRBJ2-5; no firm D call. The germline V gene has CDR1 LNHDA and CDR2 SQIVND (reference sequence). The CDR3 sequence is 12 residues long. Trimming took 2 bases from V and 4 from J, leaving 5 bases between them. The CDR3 sequence: CASSISPETQYF. Written as DNA, the CDR3 is TGTGCCAGTAGTATATCACCAGAGACCCAGTACTTC.

The chain couples TRBV5-5 to TRBJ2-5, with 10 bases that match TRBD2. This CDR3 contains 17 residues. Germline trimming cut 1 base from V and 2 bases from J; bases unmatched to any gene: 8. The germline V gene encodes CDR1 SGHKS and CDR2 YYEKEE (reference sequence). The CDR3 region is CASSLIPGLAVQETQYF. CDR3 coding DNA: TGTGCCAGCAGCTTGATTCCTGGACTAGCGGTTCAAGAGACCCAGTACTTC.

The V and J genes are TRBV11-2 and TRBJ2-3, with 7 bases that match TRBD1. Germline CDR1 SGHAT, CDR2 FQNNGV. After removal of 8 bases from V and 0 bases from J, the junction contained 2 bases not matched to a gene. The CDR3 covers 13 residues. The CDR3 reads CASGTVSTDTQYF. CDR3 coding DNA: TGTGCCAGCGGGACAGTAAGCACAGATACGCAGTATTTT.

The rearrangement uses TRBV10-3 and TRBJ2-7; D may be TRBD2 (6 bases). CDR3 length: 18 residues. The germline gives CDR1 ENHRY, CDR2 SYGVKD. The V end was cut by 3 bases, the J end by 1 base, with 22 bases between. In DNA form, the CDR3 reads TGTGCCATCAGTGACCCGCGTAAGGAGGGGCGTCTGTCCTACGAGCAGTACTTC. Encoded protein: CAISDPRKEGRLSYEQYF.

The chain uses TRBV11-2 and TRBJ2-1; D not resolved. The CDR3 runs 13 residues. Trimming removed 3 bases at V and 0 bases at J, with 3 bases between. Germline CDR1 reads SGHAT; CDR2 reads FQNNGV. The CDR3 loop reads CASSFRSYNEQFF. In DNA form, the CDR3 reads TGTGCCAGCAGCTTCCGCTCCTACAATGAGCAGTTCTTC.

The chain is built from TRBV15 and TRBJ2-6, with D maybe TRBD2 (6 bases). The CDR3 length is 18 residues. CDR1 LNHNV and CDR2 YYDKDF come from the germline V gene (reference sequence). Trimming shortened V by 0 bases and J by 3 bases, and 15 bases separated the two germline ends. The CDR3 loop is CATSRERGGLHGANVLTF. DNA of the CDR3: TGTGCCACCAGCAGAGAGAGGGGAGGTCTTCATGGGGCCAACGTCCTGACTTTC.

The CDR3 sequence: CASSPQWVNTGELFF. The CDR3 nucleotides read TGTGCCAGCAGTCCTCAGTGGGTGAACACCGGGGAGCTGTTTTTT. The chain has TRBV7-2 and TRBJ2-2; the D is unclear. The germline V gene encodes CDR1 SGHTA and CDR2 FQGNSA. The ends were cut back, 6 bases at V and 1 base at J, with 12 bases in the middle. The CDR3 spans 15 residues.

The chain uses TRBV18 and TRBJ2-3; 9 bases are a match to TRBD1. The CDR3 extends over 16 amino acids. Germline V gives CDR1 KGHSH, CDR2 LQKENI. Germline trimming cut 6 bases from V and 1 base from J; bases unmatched to any gene: 8. The chain's CDR3 is CASSPTTGGGTDTQYF. The CDR3 DNA is TGTGCCAGCTCGCCTACGACAGGGGGTGGCACAGATACGCAGTATTTT.

The genes are TRBV4-3 and TRBJ2-1, with TRBD2 matching over 11 bases. V lost 4 bases to trimming and J lost 9 bases; unmatched junction nucleotides: 11. The CDR3 extends over 16 amino acids. Looked up from germline, CDR1 is LGHNA and CDR2 is YSLEER. CDR3 DNA: TGCGCCAGCAGCCGAACACTAGCGGGAGACGGGGGTGAGCAGTTCTTC. It encodes CASSRTLAGDGGEQFF.